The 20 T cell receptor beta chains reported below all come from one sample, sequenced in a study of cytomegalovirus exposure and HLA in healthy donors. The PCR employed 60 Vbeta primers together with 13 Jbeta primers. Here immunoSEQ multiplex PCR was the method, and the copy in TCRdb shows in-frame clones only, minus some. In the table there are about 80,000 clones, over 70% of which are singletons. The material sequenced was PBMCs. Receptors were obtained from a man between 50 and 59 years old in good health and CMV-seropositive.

The chain's CDR3 is CASSLVGGAGQPQHF. CDR3 in DNA: TGTGCCAGCAGCTTAGTTGGGGGGGCCGGTCAGCCCCAGCATTTT. The V gene is TRBV11-2, the J gene TRBJ1-5; the D gene is possibly TRBD1 (6 bases). V lost 1 base, J lost 6 bases, and 13 bases lay in between. Germline loops: CDR1 SGHAT, CDR2 FQNNGV. The length of the CDR3 is 15 residues. Looking up the rest from reference TRBV11-2 and TRBJ1-5 gives the full variable domain: EAGVAQSPRYKIIEKRQSVAFWCNPISGHATLYWYQQILGQGPKLLIQFQNNGVVDDSQLPKDRFSAERLKGVDSTLKIQPAKLEDSAVYLCASSLVGGAGQPQHFGDGTRLSIL.

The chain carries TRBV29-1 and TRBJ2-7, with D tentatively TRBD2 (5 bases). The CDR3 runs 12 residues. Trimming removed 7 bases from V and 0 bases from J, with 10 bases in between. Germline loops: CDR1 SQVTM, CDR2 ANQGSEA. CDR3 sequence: CSGRTDSYEQYF. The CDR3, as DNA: TGCAGCGGGAGGACGGACTCCTACGAGCAGTACTTC.

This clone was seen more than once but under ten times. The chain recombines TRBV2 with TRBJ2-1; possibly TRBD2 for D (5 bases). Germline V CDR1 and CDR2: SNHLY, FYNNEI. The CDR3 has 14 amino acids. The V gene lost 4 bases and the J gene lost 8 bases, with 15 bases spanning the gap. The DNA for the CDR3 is TGTGCCAGCAGTGGAGGGCTAGATATCGATGAGCAGTTCTTC. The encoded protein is CASSGGLDIDEQFF.

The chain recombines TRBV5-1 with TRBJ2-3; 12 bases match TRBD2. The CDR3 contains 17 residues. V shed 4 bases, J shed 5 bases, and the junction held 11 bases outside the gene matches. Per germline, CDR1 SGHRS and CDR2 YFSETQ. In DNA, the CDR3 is TGCGCCAGCAGCAAACTAGCGGGAGGACCCCCGGGAGATACGCAGTATTTT. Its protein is CASSKLAGGPPGDTQYF.

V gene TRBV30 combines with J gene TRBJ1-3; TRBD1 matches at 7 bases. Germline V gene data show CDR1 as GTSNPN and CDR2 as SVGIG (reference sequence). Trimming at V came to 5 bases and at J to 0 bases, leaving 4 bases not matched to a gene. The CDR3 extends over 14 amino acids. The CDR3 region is CAWGQDHSGNTIYF. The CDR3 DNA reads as TGTGCCTGGGGACAGGACCACTCTGGAAACACCATATATTTT.

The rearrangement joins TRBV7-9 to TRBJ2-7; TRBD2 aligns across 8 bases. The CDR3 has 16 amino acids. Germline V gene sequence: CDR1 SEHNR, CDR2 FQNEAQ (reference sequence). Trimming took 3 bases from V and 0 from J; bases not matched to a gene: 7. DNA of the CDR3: TGTGCCAGCAGCTTCCTGAAGAGCGGGAGCTCCTACGAGCAGTACTTC. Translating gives CASSFLKSGSSYEQYF.

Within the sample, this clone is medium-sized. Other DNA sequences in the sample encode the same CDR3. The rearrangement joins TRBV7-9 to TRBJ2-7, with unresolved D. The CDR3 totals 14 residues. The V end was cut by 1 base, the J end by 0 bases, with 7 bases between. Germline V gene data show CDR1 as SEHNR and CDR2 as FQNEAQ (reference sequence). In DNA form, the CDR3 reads TGTGCCAGCAGCTTAGTACGGAGCTCCTACGAGCAGTACTTC. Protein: CASSLVRSSYEQYF.

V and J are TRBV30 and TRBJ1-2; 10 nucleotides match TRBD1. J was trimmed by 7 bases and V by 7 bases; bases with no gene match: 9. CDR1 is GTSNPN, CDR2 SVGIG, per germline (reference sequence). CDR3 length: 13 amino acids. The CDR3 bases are TGTGCCTCCACGGGACAGGGGATGGGTGGCTACACCTTC. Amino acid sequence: CASTGQGMGGYTF. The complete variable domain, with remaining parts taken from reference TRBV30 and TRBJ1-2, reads SQTIHQWPATLVQPVGSPLSLECTVEGTSNPNLYWYRQAAGRGLQLLFYSVGIGQISSEVPQNLSASRPQDRQFILSSKKLLLSDSGFYLCASTGQGMGGYTFGSGTRLTVV.

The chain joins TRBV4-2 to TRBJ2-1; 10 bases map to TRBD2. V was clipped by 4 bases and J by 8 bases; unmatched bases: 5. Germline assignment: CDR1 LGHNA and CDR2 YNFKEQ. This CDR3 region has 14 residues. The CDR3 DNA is TGTGCCAGCAGCCCCGGGACTAGCGATTATGAGCAGTTCTTC. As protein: CASSPGTSDYEQFF.

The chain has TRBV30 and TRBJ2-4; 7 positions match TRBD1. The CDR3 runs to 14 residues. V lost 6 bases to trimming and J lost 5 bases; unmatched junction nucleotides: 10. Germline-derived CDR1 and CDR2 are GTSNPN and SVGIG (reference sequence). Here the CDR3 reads CACSRGDRQNIQYF. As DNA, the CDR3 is TGTGCCTGCTCTAGAGGGGACAGACAAAACATTCAGTACTTC.

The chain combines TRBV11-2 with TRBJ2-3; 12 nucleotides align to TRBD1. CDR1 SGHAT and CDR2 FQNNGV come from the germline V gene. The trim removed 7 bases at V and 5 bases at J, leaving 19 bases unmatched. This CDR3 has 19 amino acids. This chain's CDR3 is CASNQAAGGTGGEGDTQYF. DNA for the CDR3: TGTGCCAGCAACCAGGCGGCCGGAGGGACAGGGGGCGAGGGAGATACGCAGTATTTT. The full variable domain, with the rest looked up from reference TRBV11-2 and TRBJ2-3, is EAGVAQSPRYKIIEKRQSVAFWCNPISGHATLYWYQQILGQGPKLLIQFQNNGVVDDSQLPKDRFSAERLKGVDSTLKIQPAKLEDSAVYLCASNQAAGGTGGEGDTQYFGPGTRLTVL.

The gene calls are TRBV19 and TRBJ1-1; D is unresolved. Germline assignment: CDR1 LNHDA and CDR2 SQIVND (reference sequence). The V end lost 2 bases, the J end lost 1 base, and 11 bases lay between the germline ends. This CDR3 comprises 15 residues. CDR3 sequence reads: CASSIYSSRNTEAFF. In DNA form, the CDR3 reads TGTGCCAGTAGTATATACAGTTCTCGGAACACTGAAGCTTTCTTT.

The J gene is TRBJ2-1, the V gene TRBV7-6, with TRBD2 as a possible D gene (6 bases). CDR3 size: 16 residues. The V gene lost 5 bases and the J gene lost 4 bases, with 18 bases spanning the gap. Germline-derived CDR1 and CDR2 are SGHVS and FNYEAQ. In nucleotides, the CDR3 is TGTGCCAGCAGCGGGCGGGGCGGAGAAAGGTACAATGAGCAGTTCTTC. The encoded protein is CASSGRGGERYNEQFF.

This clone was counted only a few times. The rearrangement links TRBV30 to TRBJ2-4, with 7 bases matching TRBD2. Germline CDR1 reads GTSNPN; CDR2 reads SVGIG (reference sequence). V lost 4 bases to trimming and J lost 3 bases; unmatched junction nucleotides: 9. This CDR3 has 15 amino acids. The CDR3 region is CAWTPPRDYKNIQYF. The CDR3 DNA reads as TGTGCCTGGACCCCCCCCCGGGACTACAAAAACATTCAGTACTTC.

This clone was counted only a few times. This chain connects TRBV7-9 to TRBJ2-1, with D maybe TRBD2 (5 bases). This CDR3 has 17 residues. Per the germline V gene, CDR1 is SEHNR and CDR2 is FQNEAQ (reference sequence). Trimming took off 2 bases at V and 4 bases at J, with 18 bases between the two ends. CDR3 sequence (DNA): TGTGCCAGCAGCTTAAACCTAGCCCAAGCCTTATACAATGAGCAGTTCTTC. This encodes CASSLNLAQALYNEQFF.

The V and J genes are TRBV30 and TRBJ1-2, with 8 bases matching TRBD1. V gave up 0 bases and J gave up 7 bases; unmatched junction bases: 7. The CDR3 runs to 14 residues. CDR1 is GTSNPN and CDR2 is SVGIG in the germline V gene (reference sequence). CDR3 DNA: TGTGCCTGGAGTGTTCTCCTCGGACAGGGTGGCTACACCTTC. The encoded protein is CAWSVLLGQGGYTF.

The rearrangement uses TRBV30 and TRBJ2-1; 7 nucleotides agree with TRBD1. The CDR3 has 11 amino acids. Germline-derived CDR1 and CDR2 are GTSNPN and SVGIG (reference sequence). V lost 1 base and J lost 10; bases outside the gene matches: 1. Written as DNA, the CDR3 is TGTGCCTGGAGTGACAGGGGCGAGCAGTTCTTC. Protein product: CAWSDRGEQFF.

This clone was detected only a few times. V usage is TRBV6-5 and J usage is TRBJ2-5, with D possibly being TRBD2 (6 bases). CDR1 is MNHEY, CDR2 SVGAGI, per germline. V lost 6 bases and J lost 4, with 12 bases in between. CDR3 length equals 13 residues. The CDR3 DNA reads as TGTGCCAGCAGCCGGGACTTCGCAGAGACCCAGTACTTC. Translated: CASSRDFAETQYF.

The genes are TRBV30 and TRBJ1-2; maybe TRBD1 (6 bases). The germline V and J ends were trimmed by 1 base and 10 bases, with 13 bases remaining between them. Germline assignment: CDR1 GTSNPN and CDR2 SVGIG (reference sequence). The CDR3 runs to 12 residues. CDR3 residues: CAWSGGQTLYTF. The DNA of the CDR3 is TGTGCCTGGAGTGGCGGACAGACACTCTACACCTTC. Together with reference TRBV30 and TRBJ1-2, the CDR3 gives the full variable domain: SQTIHQWPATLVQPVGSPLSLECTVEGTSNPNLYWYRQAAGRGLQLLFYSVGIGQISSEVPQNLSASRPQDRQFILSSKKLLLSDSGFYLCAWSGGQTLYTFGSGTRLTVV.

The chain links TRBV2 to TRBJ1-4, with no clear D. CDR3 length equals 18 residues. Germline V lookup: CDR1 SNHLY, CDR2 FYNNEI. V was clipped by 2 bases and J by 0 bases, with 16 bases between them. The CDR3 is CASSEIGAGWATNEKLFF. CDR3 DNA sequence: TGTGCCAGCAGTGAAATCGGTGCAGGCTGGGCAACTAATGAAAAACTGTTTTTT. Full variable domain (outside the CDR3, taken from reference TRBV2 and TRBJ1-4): EPEVTQTPSHQVTQMGQEVILRCVPISNHLYFYWYRQILGQKVEFLVSFYNNEISEKSEIFDDQFSVERPDGSNFTLKIRSTKLEDSAMYFCASSEIGAGWATNEKLFFGSGTQLSVL.